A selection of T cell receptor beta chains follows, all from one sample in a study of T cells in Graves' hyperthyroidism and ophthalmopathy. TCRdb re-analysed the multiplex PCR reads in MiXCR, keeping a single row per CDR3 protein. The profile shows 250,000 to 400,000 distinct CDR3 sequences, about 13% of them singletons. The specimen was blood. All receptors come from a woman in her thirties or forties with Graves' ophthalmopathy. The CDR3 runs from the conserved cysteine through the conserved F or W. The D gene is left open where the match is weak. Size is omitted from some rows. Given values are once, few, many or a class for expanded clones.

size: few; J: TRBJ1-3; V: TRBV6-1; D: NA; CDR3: CASSEDLSGNTIYF; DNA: TGTGCCAGCAGTGAAGACCTCTCTGGAAACACCATATATTTT
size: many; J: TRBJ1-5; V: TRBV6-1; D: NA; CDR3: CASSPPGPRQPQHF; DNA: TGTGCCAGCAGTCCTCCGGGACCCAGGCAGCCCCAGCATTTT
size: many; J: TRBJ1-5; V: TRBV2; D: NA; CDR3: CASTRGGQPQHF; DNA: TGTGCCAGCACTAGAGGGGGTCAGCCCCAGCATTTT
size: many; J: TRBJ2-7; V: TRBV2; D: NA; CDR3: CAGADVNYEQYF; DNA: TGTGCCGGAGCAGACGTGAACTACGAGCAGTACTTC
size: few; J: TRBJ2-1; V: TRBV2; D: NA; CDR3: CASRPDSTYNEQFF; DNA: TGTGCCAGCAGGCCCGACAGTACCTACAATGAGCAGTTCTTC
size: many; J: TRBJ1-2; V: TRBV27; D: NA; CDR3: CASSLRPTANYGYTF; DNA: TGTGCCAGCAGTTTAAGGCCGACAGCTAACTATGGCTACACCTTC
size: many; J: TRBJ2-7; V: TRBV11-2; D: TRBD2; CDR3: CASSFPTSAPSYEQYF; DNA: TGTGCCAGCAGCTTCCCGACTAGCGCACCGAGCTACGAGCAGTACTTC
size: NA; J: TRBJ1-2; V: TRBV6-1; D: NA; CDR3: CASAGVRGYGYTF; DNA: TGCGCCAGCGCGGGGGTCCGGGGCTATGGCTACACCTTC
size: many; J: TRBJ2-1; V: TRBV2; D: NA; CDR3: CASSELRAAAGNEQFF; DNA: TGTGCCAGCAGTGAGTTAAGGGCGGCGGCGGGCAATGAGCAGTTCTTC
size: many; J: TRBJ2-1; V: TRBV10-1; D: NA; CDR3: CASSPRDVSEQFF; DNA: TGCGCCAGCAGCCCTCGGGACGTAAGTGAGCAGTTCTTC
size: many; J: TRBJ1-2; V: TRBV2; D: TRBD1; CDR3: CASGGQGRGGYTF; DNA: TGTGCCAGCGGGGGACAGGGGAGAGGGGGCTACACCTTC
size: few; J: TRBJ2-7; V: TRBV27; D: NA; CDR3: CASSLQGGFSYEQYF; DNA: TGTGCCAGCAGTTTACAGGGGGGATTCTCCTACGAGCAGTACTTC
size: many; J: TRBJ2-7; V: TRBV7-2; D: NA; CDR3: CASSSRLEDEQYF; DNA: TGTGCCAGCAGCTCCCGGTTAGAGGACGAGCAGTACTTC
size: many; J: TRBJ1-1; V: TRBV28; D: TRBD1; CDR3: CASSLLNHGTGFLDGILGNTEAFF; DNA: TGTGCCAGCAGTTTATTAAATCACGGGACAGGGTTTTTAGATGGTATCTTGGGGAACACTGAAGCTTTCTTT
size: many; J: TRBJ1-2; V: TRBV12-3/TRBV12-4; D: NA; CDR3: CASRPDTPANYGYTF; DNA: TGTGCCAGCAGACCTGACACCCCAGCTAACTATGGCTACACCTTC
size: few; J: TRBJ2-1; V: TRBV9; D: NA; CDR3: CASSDGTAFYNEQFF; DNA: TGTGCCAGCAGCGACGGGACGGCGTTCTACAATGAGCAGTTCTTC